A single sample is the source of the 23 T cell receptor beta chains below, sequenced in a study of blood T cell repertoires in COVID-19. Profiled with immunoSEQ multiplex PCR; TCRdb holds only in-frame clones, not every one. The table has more than 300,000 clones, under 90% seen once. Sequenced: PBMCs or T cells enriched from blood (not recorded which). The receptors were gathered from a man aged 30 to 39 who had recovered from COVID-19.

The CDR3 spells CATSGYEDRGYVTDTQYF. The CDR3 coding sequence is TGTGCCACCAGTGGATACGAGGACAGGGGGTATGTGACAGATACGCAGTATTTT. This chain connects TRBV24-1 to TRBJ2-3; 10 positions match TRBD1. This CDR3 is 18 amino acids long. Losses at the gene ends were 5 bases for V and 3 bases for J; bases not matched to a gene: 13. In germline, CDR1 is KGHDR, CDR2 SFDVKD.

The J gene is TRBJ1-1, the V gene TRBV3-1 (or the pseudogene TRBV3-2); 8 nucleotides line up with TRBD1. CDR1 is LGHDT and CDR2 is YNNKEL in the germline V gene (reference sequence). Losses at the gene ends were 7 bases for V and 4 bases for J; bases not matched to a gene: 8. The CDR3 has 14 amino acids. The CDR3, as DNA: TGTGCCAGCACGTGGACAGGGAGTGGCACTGAAGCTTTCTTT. Amino acid sequence: CASTWTGSGTEAFF.

The rearrangement links TRBV10-2 to TRBJ2-7; 9 bases map to TRBD2. The V gene's germline CDR1 is WSHSY and CDR2 SAAADI. With V trimmed by 8 bases and J by 7 bases, 15 bases remained unmatched. CDR3 length equals 15 residues. Here the CDR3 reads CASVPSGGRVEEQYF. The CDR3 nucleotides read TGCGCCAGCGTCCCCTCGGGCGGGAGGGTCGAGGAGCAGTACTTC.

Concerning this clone itself: The same CDR3 arises from other DNA sequences in this sample as well. The V gene is TRBV6-5, the J gene TRBJ1-1; 9 nucleotides line up with TRBD1. The CDR3 consists of 14 residues. Germline values: CDR1 MNHEY, CDR2 SVGAGI. Germline trimming cut 6 bases from V and 2 bases from J; bases unmatched to any gene: 4. CDR3 in amino acids: CASSWDRANTEAFF. CDR3 sequence (DNA): TGTGCCAGCAGCTGGGACAGGGCCAACACTGAAGCTTTCTTT.

This sequence joins TRBV21-1 and TRBJ2-2; the table gives TRBD2 as D, unverified against the DNA. TRBV21-1 is a documented pseudogene. The CDR3 runs 21 residues. The CDR3 reads CASSRQGGHQPSPFNTGELFF. CDR3 nucleotide sequence: TGTGCCAGCAGCCGTCAGGGAGGACATCAACCATCTCCCTTCAACACCGGGGAGCTGTTTTTT.

This clone occurred once. V usage is TRBV21-1 and J usage is TRBJ2-1; the DNA was not used to check the table's D call, TRBD2. TRBV21-1 is a listed pseudogene. There are 16 residues in the CDR3. In nucleotides, the CDR3 is TGTGCAGAACTAGCGGGAGGCAAAGGCCGCAACAATGAGCAGTTCTTC. Its protein product is CAELAGGKGRNNEQFF.

The chain joins TRBV7-2 to TRBJ2-2; TRBD1 is a possible D gene (6 bases). V was clipped by 4 bases and J by 0 bases, with 9 bases between them. The CDR3 totals 15 residues. Germline CDR1 SGHTA, CDR2 FQGNSA. CDR3 sequence reads: CASSSRTANTGELFF. The CDR3 DNA is TGTGCCAGCAGCTCCAGGACAGCGAACACCGGGGAGCTGTTTTTT. Drawing the rest from reference TRBV7-2 and TRBJ2-2, the complete variable domain is GAGVSQSPSNKVTEKGKDVELRCDPISGHTALYWYRQSLGQGLEFLIYFQGNSAPDKSGLPSDRFSAERTGGSVSTLTIQRTQQEDSAVYLCASSSRTANTGELFFGEGSRLTVL.

V is TRBV3-1 (or the pseudogene TRBV3-2) and J is TRBJ2-5, with TRBD2 identical over 7 bases. The CDR3 is 15 amino acids. CDR1 is LGHDT, CDR2 YNNKEL, per germline (reference sequence). J lost 5 bases, V lost 4 bases, and 10 bases had no gene match. CDR3 amino acids: CASSPRWHGGETQYF. CDR3 DNA: TGTGCCAGCAGCCCCAGGTGGCACGGGGGGGAGACCCAGTACTTC.

This clone was detected once. CDR3: CASSYSPGQGYTF. In nucleotides, the CDR3 is TGCGCCAGCAGCTATTCCCCGGGACAGGGTTACACCTTC. The chain uses TRBV4-1 and TRBJ1-2; 9 bases fit TRBD1. The CDR3 runs to 13 residues. Germline values: CDR1 MGHRA, CDR2 YSYEKL. The trim removed 5 bases at V and 11 bases at J, leaving 9 bases unmatched.

This chain joins TRBV12-5 and TRBJ2-3, with D uncertain. CDR1 LGHNT and CDR2 FRNRAP come from the germline V gene. The CDR3 is made up of 13 amino acids. V shed 1 base and J shed 2 bases, with 4 bases lying between them. The CDR3 bases are TGTGCTAGTGGTTTGGGTCTCACAGATACGCAGTATTTT. Translated, it gives CASGLGLTDTQYF.

The V and J genes are TRBV10-3 and TRBJ1-2; no definite D call. V was shortened by 8 bases and J by 4 bases, with 14 bases between the two germline ends. This CDR3 is 13 amino acids long. Germline V gives CDR1 ENHRY, CDR2 SYGVKD. CDR3 protein: CAIFSLDAYGYTF. Written as DNA, the CDR3 is TGTGCCATCTTTAGCCTCGACGCCTATGGCTACACCTTC.

CDR3 coding DNA: TGTGCCATCAGCGGGGTCGGGAACACTGAAGCTTTCTTT. This sequence encodes CAISGVGNTEAFF. The rearrangement uses TRBV10-3 and TRBJ1-1; no firm D call. The CDR3 runs to 13 residues. V was cut by 6 bases and J by 1 base, with 9 bases left in between. Germline V gene data show CDR1 as ENHRY and CDR2 as SYGVKD.

There are a few counts of this clone. The chain has TRBV2 and TRBJ2-7, with TRBD1 as a possible D gene (5 bases). CDR1 SNHLY and CDR2 FYNNEI come from the germline V gene. The CDR3 totals 15 residues. V lost 0 bases to trimming and J lost 0 bases, with 9 bases between them. DNA for the CDR3: TGTGCCAGCAGTGAAGCGTTGCAGGGCTCCTACGAGCAGTACTTC. As protein: CASSEALQGSYEQYF.

The chain joins TRBV6-5 to TRBJ1-3; maybe TRBD1 (5 bases). Germline V lookup: CDR1 MNHEY, CDR2 SVGAGI. Trimming cost V 0 bases and J 8 bases, with 14 bases left between them. This CDR3 contains 15 residues. The CDR3 loop reads CASSYSRVSPDTIYF. CDR3 bases: TGTGCCAGCAGTTACTCCAGGGTCTCCCCGGACACCATATATTTT.

The chain employs TRBV9 and TRBJ2-3; 9 bases agree with TRBD2. The CDR3 loop spans 17 amino acids. Trimming at V came to 3 bases and at J to 1 base, leaving 9 bases not matched to a gene. Germline lookup yields CDR1 SGDLS and CDR2 YYNGEE. CDR3 DNA sequence: TGTGCCAGCAGCGCCGGCGGAGCGGGGGGACGCACAGATACGCAGTATTTT. The encoded protein is CASSAGGAGGRTDTQYF.

The chain couples TRBV5-4 to TRBJ1-2; D uncertain. Germline-derived CDR1 and CDR2 are SGHNT and YYREEE (reference sequence). The CDR3 spans 11 residues. Trimming left V 9 bases short and J 3 bases short, with 9 bases between. For the CDR3, the DNA is TGTGCCACCCTGTCGGACTATGGCTACACCTTC. It translates to CATLSDYGYTF.

In this sample, this clone turned up once. V usage is TRBV21-1 and J usage is TRBJ1-1. TRBV21-1 is recorded as a pseudogene. This CDR3 contains 16 residues. In DNA form, the CDR3 reads TGTGCCAGCAGCCGAGCCGAATTTGGTCCCAACACTGAAGCTTTCTTT. This sequence encodes CASSRAEFGPNTEAFF.

The V and J genes are TRBV20-1 and TRBJ1-4; D gene ambiguous. V lost 5 bases to trimming and J lost 6 bases, with 4 bases between them. This CDR3 has 10 amino acids. CDR1 is DFQATT, CDR2 SNEGSKA, per germline (reference sequence). The CDR3 is CSAADEKLFF. CDR3 sequence (DNA): TGCAGTGCTGCGGATGAAAAACTGTTTTTT.

The rearrangement joins TRBV4-1 to TRBJ1-6, with TRBD1 matching over 7 bases. There are 14 residues in the CDR3. Germline CDR1 and CDR2: MGHRA and YSYEKL. V trimming: 3 bases; J trimming: 7 bases; junction bases outside the gene matches: 3. In nucleotides, the CDR3 is TGCGCCAGCAGCCAGACAGGGCACAATTCACCCCTCCACTTT. Its translation: CASSQTGHNSPLHF.

The gene calls are TRBV5-5 and TRBJ1-5; TRBD1 matches 7 bases. CDR1 is SGHKS and CDR2 is YYEKEE in the germline V gene (reference sequence). The CDR3 runs to 15 residues. Trimming at V came to 3 bases and at J to 3 bases, leaving 6 bases not matched to a gene. CDR3 sequence reads: CASSSQGGPNQPQHF. For the CDR3, the DNA is TGTGCCAGCAGCTCCCAGGGGGGCCCCAATCAGCCCCAGCATTTT.

This sequence joins TRBV4-2 and TRBJ2-2, with 9 nucleotides matching TRBD2. V was pared by 1 base and J by 7 bases, with 7 bases of the junction left unmatched. Germline CDR1 LGHNA, CDR2 YNFKEQ. The length of the CDR3 is 16 residues. CDR3 nucleotide sequence: TGTGCCAGCAGCCAAGCCTCGCGGGGGGGCGTCGGGGAGCTGTTTTTT. Protein sequence: CASSQASRGGVGELFF.

The genes are TRBV7-2 and TRBJ2-5, with 7 positions matching TRBD2. Germline CDR1 and CDR2: SGHTA and FQGNSA. The CDR3 runs 15 residues. V shed 3 bases and J 7 bases; nucleotides not matched to a gene: 11. CDR3 DNA sequence: TGTGCCAGCAGCTTCGGGCGGACTAGTATGGCGACCCAGTACTTC. Amino acid sequence: CASSFGRTSMATQYF.

The chain has TRBV4-1 and TRBJ1-2, with TRBD1 matching over 8 bases. The germline gives CDR1 MGHRA, CDR2 YSYEKL. Trimming cost V 5 bases and J 3 bases; bases outside gene matches: 5. The CDR3 has 14 residues. The CDR3 DNA reads TGCGCCAGCAGCACTCCAGGGGGCGACTATGGCTACACCTTC. It codes for CASSTPGGDYGYTF.